Each of the 32 T cell receptor beta chains below was sequenced from the same sample in a study of Ad26.COV2.S vaccination and SARS-CoV-2 variants. The repertoire was sequenced with immunoSEQ multiplex PCR; TCRdb's copy has only in-frame clones and lacks some. Of under 250,000 clones detected, around 88% appear once; the ten largest clones hold roughly 3%. The treatment is: around 19 received Ad26.COV2.S at low or high dose, single or two shots; 5 received placebo; per-sample allocation not given. Day 63 after the first injection of vaccine or placebo was the sampling time. Sequencing was performed on peripheral blood, taken in a trial of Ad26.COV2.S vaccine versus placebo. These receptors were collected from a person aged 18-65 years who received the Ad26.COV2.S COVID-19 vaccine or a placebo.

This chain uses TRBV29-1 with TRBJ2-1; 12 nucleotides line up with TRBD2. The germline V gene has CDR1 SQVTM and CDR2 ANQGSEA. Trimming took 3 bases from V and 4 from J; bases not matched to a gene: 13. CDR3 size: 18 residues. The CDR3 sequence is CSVEPVTSGSVGYNEQFF. DNA of the CDR3: TGCAGCGTTGAGCCCGTGACTAGCGGGAGTGTGGGATACAATGAGCAGTTCTTC.

This clone was seen only once. V and J are TRBV5-1 and TRBJ2-3; the D is unclear. The V gene lost 0 bases and the J gene lost 1 base, with 9 bases spanning the gap. Looked up from germline, CDR1 is SGHRS and CDR2 is YFSETQ. The CDR3 runs 15 residues. The CDR3 region has the DNA TGCGCCAGCAGCTTGGGCTCTACTCGCACAGATACGCAGTATTTT. Amino acid sequence: CASSLGSTRTDTQYF.

CDR3 in DNA: TGTGCCAGCAGCTCGGTCAATCAGCCCCAGCATTTT. Protein: CASSSVNQPQHF. V gene TRBV7-8 combines with J gene TRBJ1-5; D is uncertain. CDR3 size: 12 residues. Trimming pared 4 bases from V and 3 bases from J, leaving 4 bases between. Germline assignment: CDR1 SGHVS and CDR2 FQNEAQ.

V gene TRBV7-2 combines with J gene TRBJ2-2; 11 bases are shared with TRBD2. With 5 bases clipped from V and 6 bases from J, the junction kept 8 bases outside the gene matches. CDR3 length equals 16 residues. From germline, CDR1 is SGHTA and CDR2 FQGNSA. The CDR3: CASSPGTGLAAGELFF. The CDR3 bases are TGTGCCAGCAGCCCAGGAACGGGACTAGCGGCCGGGGAGCTGTTTTTT.

In DNA, the CDR3 is TGTGCCAGCAAGTTGGACAGCTACGAGCAGTACGTC. Protein: CASKLDSYEQYV. The genes are TRBV6-5 and TRBJ2-7, with D perhaps matching TRBD1 (6 bases). Germline-derived CDR1 and CDR2 are MNHEY and SVGAGI. This CDR3 spans 12 amino acids. Trimming shortened V by 7 bases and J by 3 bases, and 10 bases separated the two germline ends.

The CDR3 nucleotides read TGCGCCAGCAGCCAAGGACAAGCGGCGACTGAAGCTTTCTTT. Amino acids: CASSQGQAATEAFF. The V call is TRBV4-3, the J call TRBJ1-1; D is undetermined. Germline-derived CDR1 and CDR2 are LGHNA and YSLEER. CDR3 length equals 14 residues. V was cut by 1 base and J by 5 bases, with 11 bases left in between.

CDR3 region: CASSPTKLAGGLYNEQFF. The CDR3 bases are TGTGCCAGCTCACCAACTAAACTAGCGGGGGGACTCTACAATGAGCAGTTCTTC. This chain links TRBV18 with TRBJ2-1; 12 bases are shared with TRBD2. This CDR3 is 18 amino acids long. Germline-derived CDR1 and CDR2 are KGHSH and LQKENI. The junction had 8 bases not matched to a gene; V was cut back by 2 bases and J by 3 bases.

V gene TRBV11-3 combines with J gene TRBJ1-2; D is uncertain. Germline-derived CDR1 and CDR2 are SGHNT and YENEEA. This CDR3 has 12 residues. Trimming took off 5 bases at V and 7 bases at J, with 11 bases between the two ends. In nucleotides, the CDR3 is TGTGCCAGCAGCCCAAGGGTGGGTGGCTACACCTTC. Its translation is CASSPRVGGYTF.

This clone was detected a few times. The rearrangement joins TRBV7-9 to TRBJ2-1, with 9 bases that match TRBD2. The CDR3 contains 17 residues. V lost 2 bases and J lost 8; bases outside the gene matches: 13. Germline loops: CDR1 SEHNR, CDR2 FQNEAQ (reference sequence). The CDR3 DNA reads as TGTGCCAGCAGCTTATGGGGAGTAGCGGGAGAAAGGGATGAGCAGTTCTTC. It encodes CASSLWGVAGERDEQFF.

This chain joins TRBV5-4 and TRBJ2-5, with a tentative D call TRBD2 (6 bases). The CDR3 extends over 13 amino acids. V was shortened by 0 bases and J by 5 bases, with 8 bases between the two germline ends. Per the germline V gene, CDR1 is SGHNT and CDR2 is YYREEE (reference sequence). This CDR3 is CASSLDGGETQYF. CDR3 in DNA: TGTGCCAGCAGCTTGGACGGAGGGGAGACCCAGTACTTC.

V gene TRBV19 combines with J gene TRBJ1-2, with a tentative D call TRBD1 (5 bases). CDR1 is LNHDA, CDR2 SQIVND, per germline (reference sequence). The CDR3 loop spans 14 amino acids. Trimming removed 5 bases at V and 3 bases at J, with 13 bases between. In DNA, the CDR3 is TGTGCCAGTAGTCCCCAGGGATCGTACTATGGCTACACCTTC. Translating it yields CASSPQGSYYGYTF. Using reference TRBV19 and TRBJ1-2 for the parts outside the CDR3, the full variable domain is DGGITQSPKYLFRKEGQNVTLSCEQNLNHDAMYWYRQDPGQGLRLIYYSQIVNDFQKGDIAEGYSVSREKKESFPLTVTSAQKNPTAFYLCASSPQGSYYGYTFGSGTRLTVV.

This clone showed up just a few times. The sample carries other DNA sequences with the same CDR3. The chain combines TRBV6-2 or TRBV6-3 with TRBJ2-7; D gene unclear. The CDR3 covers 13 residues. Germline CDR1 is MNHEY and CDR2 is SVGEGT. Trimming pared 2 bases from V and 1 base from J, leaving 6 bases between. The CDR3 DNA sequence: TGTGCCAGCAGTTACGGGGTATCCTACGAGCAGTACTTC. Translation: CASSYGVSYEQYF.

The chain carries TRBV25-1 and TRBJ1-2, with D uncertain. CDR3 size: 14 residues. Trimming took 2 bases from V and 4 from J, leaving 11 bases between them. Germline CDR1 MGHDK, CDR2 SYGVNS. The CDR3 spells CASSEPGSAYGYTF. For the CDR3, the DNA is TGTGCCAGCAGTGAACCGGGCAGTGCCTATGGCTACACCTTC.

This chain connects TRBV7-2 to TRBJ2-6; D tentatively reads TRBD1 or TRBD2 (5 bases each). Germline CDR1 reads SGHTA; CDR2 reads FQGNSA. The CDR3 extends over 17 amino acids. V shed 4 bases and J shed 1 base, with 14 bases lying between them. CDR3 amino acids: CASSSPRDGSGANVLTF. CDR3 in DNA: TGTGCCAGCAGCTCGCCCCGGGACGGATCTGGGGCCAACGTCCTGACTTTC.

This clone has only a few counts. V and J are TRBV7-3 and TRBJ1-1; TRBD1 aligns across 9 bases. The CDR3 has 17 residues. The germline V gene has CDR1 SGHTA and CDR2 FQGTGA. The J segment lost 4 bases and the V segment lost 4 bases, leaving 13 bases of the junction unmatched. In nucleotides, the CDR3 is TGTGCCAGCAGCTCCACTGGTGGTGGACAGGGGAGCACTGAAGCTTTCTTT. The encoded protein is CASSSTGGGQGSTEAFF.

The genes are TRBV5-1 and TRBJ2-6; D perhaps matches TRBD1 (5 bases). This CDR3 has 18 amino acids. Trimming removed 2 bases at V and 3 bases at J, with 18 bases between. CDR1 is SGHRS, CDR2 YFSETQ, per germline. The CDR3 region is CASSFLQQGSGGANVLTF. CDR3 bases: TGCGCCAGCAGCTTCTTACAGCAGGGTTCGGGTGGGGCCAACGTCCTGACTTTC.

The V call is TRBV24-1, the J call TRBJ2-2, with TRBD1 as a possible D gene (6 bases). Germline loops: CDR1 KGHDR, CDR2 SFDVKD. There are 14 residues in the CDR3. The V gene lost 2 bases and the J gene lost 3 bases, with 6 bases spanning the gap. CDR3 bases: TGTGCCACCAGTGATTACAGGGACACCGGGGAGCTGTTTTTT. Protein: CATSDYRDTGELFF.

This clone occurred a few times. The chain recombines TRBV6-7 with TRBJ2-7; D remains ambiguous. TRBV6-7 is an ORF, with its function uncertain. Between the trimmed V and J ends, which lost 6 bases and 4 bases, there was a span of 19 bases. The CDR3 runs 15 residues. CDR3 bases: TGTGCCAGCAGGGTCCGGAACCCACCGGAGTACGAGCAGTACGTC. It is translated as CASRVRNPPEYEQYV.

To note about this clone: At one of its ends the junction is not consistent with the germline gene, which may arise from a read error. The CDR3 DNA reads as TGTGCCAGCAGTCCTAGGGCTTTC. It translates to CASSPRAF. V and J are TRBV7-8 and TRBJ1-2; the D is unclear. CDR1 SGHVS and CDR2 FQNEAQ come from the germline V gene. The CDR3 has 8 residues.

The rearrangement uses TRBV9 and TRBJ1-2, with 7 bases identical to TRBD1. Losses at the gene ends were 1 base for V and 4 bases for J; bases not matched to a gene: 7. Germline V gives CDR1 SGDLS, CDR2 YYNGEE. The CDR3 has 15 amino acids. CDR3: CASSVPRTGFYGYTF. In DNA form, the CDR3 reads TGTGCCAGCAGCGTACCTAGGACAGGCTTCTATGGCTACACCTTC.

The chain joins TRBV5-1 to TRBJ1-1, with D possibly being TRBD1 (5 bases). Germline CDR1 reads SGHRS; CDR2 reads YFSETQ. The CDR3 has 13 residues. V was clipped by 0 bases and J by 6 bases, with 9 bases between them. CDR3 amino acids: CASSLAGTPEAFF. Here the CDR3 DNA reads TGCGCCAGCAGCTTGGCAGGGACCCCTGAAGCTTTCTTT. Variable domain in full (rest from reference TRBV5-1 and TRBJ1-1): KAGVTQTPRYLIKTRGQQVTLSCSPISGHRSVSWYQQTPGQGLQFLFEYFSETQRNKGNFPGRFSGRQFSNSRSEMNVSTLELGDSALYLCASSLAGTPEAFFGQGTRLTVV.

V and J are TRBV7-8 and TRBJ1-4; D is uncertain. This CDR3 comprises 17 residues. CDR1 is SGHVS, CDR2 FQNEAQ, per germline. Trimming took off 0 bases at V and 3 bases at J, with 14 bases between the two ends. The CDR3 coding sequence is TGTGCCAGCAGCTTAGCGTGGACCTTGGCGTCTAATGAAAAACTGTTTTTT. Residues: CASSLAWTLASNEKLFF.

The chain links TRBV6-5 to TRBJ1-3; weak D call: TRBD1 (6 bases). V gave up 3 bases and J gave up 2 bases, with 14 bases separating them. There are 16 residues in the CDR3. The V gene's germline CDR1 is MNHEY and CDR2 SVGAGI. CDR3 sequence reads: CASSYGGHRAGNTIYF. The CDR3 DNA reads TGTGCCAGCAGTTATGGAGGACACAGGGCTGGAAACACCATATATTTT.

This chain links TRBV4-2 with TRBJ2-1; 12 nucleotides line up with TRBD1. J lost 9 bases, V lost 1 base, and 4 bases had no gene match. Germline V gives CDR1 LGHNA, CDR2 YNFKEQ. The CDR3 contains 15 residues. The CDR3 DNA sequence: TGTGCCAGCAGCCAAGTCGGGACAGGGGGCTTTGAGCAGTTCTTC. This translates into CASSQVGTGGFEQFF.

The chain recombines TRBV6-4 with TRBJ2-7; 11 bases match TRBD1. Germline V CDR1 and CDR2: MRHNA, SNTAGT. The CDR3 sequence is 16 residues long. Trimming took 0 bases from V and 3 from J; bases not matched to a gene: 4. CDR3 DNA: TGTGCCAGCAGTGACTCGTCCGGGACAGGGGGCTACGAGCAGTACTTC. It translates to CASSDSSGTGGYEQYF.

This chain connects TRBV29-1 to TRBJ2-5; TRBD1 aligns across 7 bases. CDR1 is SQVTM, CDR2 ANQGSEA, per germline. The junction had 8 bases not matched to a gene; V was cut back by 1 base and J by 0 bases. This CDR3 region has 16 residues. CDR3 nucleotides: TGCAGCGTTGAAGGGGGACAGCACTGGTACCAAGAGACCCAGTACTTC. Translation gives CSVEGGQHWYQETQYF.

CDR3 sequence: CASSPRGQGAFTGELFF. The CDR3 region has the DNA TGTGCCAGCAGCCCCCGCGGACAGGGGGCTTTCACCGGGGAGCTGTTTTTT. The chain couples TRBV7-9 to TRBJ2-2; 11 bases match TRBD1. With 5 bases clipped from V and 4 bases from J, the junction kept 9 bases outside the gene matches. CDR1 and CDR2 (germline): SEHNR, FQNEAQ (reference sequence). The CDR3 covers 17 residues.

The V gene is TRBV15, the J gene TRBJ2-1; no definite D call. The CDR3 sequence is 14 residues long. The V end lost 2 bases, the J end lost 10 bases, and 15 bases lay between the germline ends. The germline V gene encodes CDR1 LNHNV and CDR2 YYDKDF (reference sequence). The DNA of the CDR3 is TGTGCCACCAGCAGAACAAGGACGAAGGACGAGCAGTTCTTC. The encoded protein is CATSRTRTKDEQFF.

This chain joins TRBV7-2 and TRBJ2-7; D unresolved. CDR3 size: 13 residues. The V end lost 4 bases, the J end lost 1 base, and 8 bases lay between the germline ends. Germline values: CDR1 SGHTA, CDR2 FQGNSA. The CDR3 DNA reads as TGTGCCAGCAGCTCCCCGGTATCCTACGAGCAGTACTTC. It specifies CASSSPVSYEQYF. Full variable domain (missing parts from reference TRBV7-2 and TRBJ2-7): GAGVSQSPSNKVTEKGKDVELRCDPISGHTALYWYRQSLGQGLEFLIYFQGNSAPDKSGLPSDRFSAERTGGSVSTLTIQRTQQEDSAVYLCASSSPVSYEQYFGPGTRLTVT.

The chain couples TRBV7-9 to TRBJ2-5; no reliable D call. V lost 3 bases to trimming and J lost 5 bases, with 10 bases between them. The germline gives CDR1 SEHNR, CDR2 FQNEAQ (reference sequence). The CDR3 length is 13 residues. The CDR3, as DNA: TGTGCCAGCAGCTTGGACGGCCTCGAGACCCAGTACTTC. It encodes CASSLDGLETQYF. The whole variable domain, remainder taken from reference TRBV7-9 and TRBJ2-5, is DTGVSQNPRHKITKRGQNVTFRCDPISEHNRLYWYRQTLGQGPEFLTYFQNEAQLEKSRLLSDRFSAERPKGSFSTLEIQRTEQGDSAMYLCASSLDGLETQYFGPGTRLLVL.

This clone was counted a few times. The V and J genes are TRBV6-4 and TRBJ2-1, with 11 bases aligning to TRBD1. This CDR3 contains 15 residues. The V segment lost 0 bases and the J segment 6 bases; nucleotides outside the gene matches: 1. Germline V gene sequence: CDR1 MRHNA, CDR2 SNTAGT. CDR3 sequence reads: CASSDSGTGGNEQFF. CDR3 nucleotide sequence: TGTGCCAGCAGTGACTCCGGGACAGGGGGCAATGAGCAGTTCTTC.

The chain combines TRBV9 with TRBJ1-2, with D perhaps TRBD1 (6 bases). Germline V CDR1 and CDR2: SGDLS, YYNGEE. The CDR3 consists of 15 residues. Between the trimmed V and J ends, which lost 3 bases and 4 bases, there was a span of 16 bases. CDR3 sequence reads: CASSAFDRSSYGYTF. Written as DNA, the CDR3 is TGTGCCAGCAGCGCCTTCGACAGGTCCAGCTATGGCTACACCTTC.